This T cell receptor (beta chain) was sequenced during a study of blood T cells in healthy people across ages. The study's findings and limits: Possibly, changes in expanded clonotypes were confounded because donor CMV status was unknown.

Together with a sample-barcoded 5' primer, a J-beta primer mix was included in a second PCR lasting about 7 to 12 cycles. TCRdb called the 5' RACE reads again in MiXCR, with one record for every CDR3 protein. The sample carries about 1 million distinct CDR3 sequences, under 45% recorded once. V lost 0 bases and J lost 3, with 12 bases in between. Germline lookup yields CDR1 SGHDT and CDR2 YYEEEE. The CDR3 runs to 15 residues. The draw of peripheral blood yielded about 9.4 milliliters from each donor. About this clonotype itself: Its cognate antigen is unknown.

This receptor was taken from a woman aged 60-75 years in good health. J is TRBJ2-5 and V is TRBV5-6; D uncertain. The sample taken for sequencing was blood. CDR3: CASSLGFGPKETQYF. As DNA, the CDR3 is TGTGCCAGCAGCTTGGGTTTCGGTCCTAAAGAGACCCAGTACTTC.